This record concerns one T cell receptor (beta chain) sequence. Its antigen is not identified. This CDR3 comprises 16 residues. Germline lookup yields CDR1 MGHRA and CDR2 YSYEKL. The V segment lost 4 bases and the J segment 4 bases; nucleotides outside the gene matches: 8. This sample was included in a study of cytomegalovirus exposure and HLA in healthy donors. Broader study findings: Cytomegalovirus-associated TCR beta chains were listed, numbering 164. According to a later analysis, TCR clusters from the first cohort tended to co-occur in the roughly 110 validation repertoires. There were some public TCRs occurring in many donors, but most TCR sequences were rare.

Profiled with immunoSEQ multiplex PCR; TCRdb holds only in-frame clones, not every one. Among around 300,000 clones listed, approximately 83% were seen once. The rearrangement joins TRBV4-1 to TRBJ2-3, with 10 bases aligning to TRBD2. The source is a woman aged 18-30 years in good health and CMV-seronegative. The sequenced material came from PBMCs. The CDR3 sequence is CASSPSTSGGADTQYF. In nucleotides, the CDR3 is TGCGCCAGCAGCCCTTCCACAAGCGGGGGGGCAGATACGCAGTATTTT.